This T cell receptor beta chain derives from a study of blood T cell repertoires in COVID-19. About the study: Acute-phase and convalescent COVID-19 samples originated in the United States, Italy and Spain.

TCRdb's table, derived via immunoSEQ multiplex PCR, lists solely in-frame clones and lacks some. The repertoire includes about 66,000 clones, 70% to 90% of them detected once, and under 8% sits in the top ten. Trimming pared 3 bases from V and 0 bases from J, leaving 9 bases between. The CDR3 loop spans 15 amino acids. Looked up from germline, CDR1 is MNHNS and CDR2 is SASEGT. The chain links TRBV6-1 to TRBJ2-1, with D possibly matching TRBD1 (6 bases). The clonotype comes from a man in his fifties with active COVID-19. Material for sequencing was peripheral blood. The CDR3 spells CASSDGQSSYNEQFF. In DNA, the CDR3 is TGTGCCAGCAGTGACGGACAGAGCTCCTACAATGAGCAGTTCTTC.